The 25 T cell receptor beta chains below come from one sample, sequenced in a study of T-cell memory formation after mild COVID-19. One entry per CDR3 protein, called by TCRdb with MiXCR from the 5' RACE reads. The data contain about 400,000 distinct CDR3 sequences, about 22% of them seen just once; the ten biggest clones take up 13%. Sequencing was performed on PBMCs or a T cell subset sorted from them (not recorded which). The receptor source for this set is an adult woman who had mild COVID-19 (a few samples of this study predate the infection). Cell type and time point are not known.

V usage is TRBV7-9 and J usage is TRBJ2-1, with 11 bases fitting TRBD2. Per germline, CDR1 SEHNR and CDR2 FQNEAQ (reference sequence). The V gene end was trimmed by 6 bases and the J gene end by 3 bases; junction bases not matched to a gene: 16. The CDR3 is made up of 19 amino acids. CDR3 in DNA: TGTGCCAGCAGTCTATTTGAGTATAGCGGGAGGGCCAGCTACAATGAGCAGTTCTTC. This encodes CASSLFEYSGRASYNEQFF.

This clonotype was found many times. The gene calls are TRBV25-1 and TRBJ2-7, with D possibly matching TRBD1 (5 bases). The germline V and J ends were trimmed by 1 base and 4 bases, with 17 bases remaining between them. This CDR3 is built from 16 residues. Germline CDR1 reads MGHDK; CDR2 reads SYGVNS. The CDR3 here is CASSELGRAQGYEQYF. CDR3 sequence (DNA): TGTGCCAGCAGTGAATTAGGCAGGGCCCAAGGGTACGAGCAGTACTTC.

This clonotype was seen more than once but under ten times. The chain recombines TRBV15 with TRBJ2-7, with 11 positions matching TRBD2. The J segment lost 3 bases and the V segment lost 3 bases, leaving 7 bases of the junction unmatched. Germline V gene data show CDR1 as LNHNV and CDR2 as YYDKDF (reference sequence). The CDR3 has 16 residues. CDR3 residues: CATSRGTSGGLYEQYF. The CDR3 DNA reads TGTGCCACCAGCAGGGGAACTAGCGGGGGCCTCTACGAGCAGTACTTC.

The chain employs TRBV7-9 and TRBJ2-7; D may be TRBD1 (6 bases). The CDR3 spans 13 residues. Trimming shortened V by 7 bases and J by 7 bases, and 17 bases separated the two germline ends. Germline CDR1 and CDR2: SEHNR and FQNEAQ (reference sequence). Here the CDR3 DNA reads TGTGCCAGCAAGGACTCAGGGGTCTCGGAGCAGTACTTC. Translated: CASKDSGVSEQYF.

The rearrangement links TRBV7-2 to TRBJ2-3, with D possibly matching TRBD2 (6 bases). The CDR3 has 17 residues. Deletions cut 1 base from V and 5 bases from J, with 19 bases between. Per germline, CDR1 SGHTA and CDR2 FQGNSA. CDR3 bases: TGTGCCAGCAGCTTAGAATTCGGGGCGGGGCGCCGAGATACGCAGTATTTT. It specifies CASSLEFGAGRRDTQYF.

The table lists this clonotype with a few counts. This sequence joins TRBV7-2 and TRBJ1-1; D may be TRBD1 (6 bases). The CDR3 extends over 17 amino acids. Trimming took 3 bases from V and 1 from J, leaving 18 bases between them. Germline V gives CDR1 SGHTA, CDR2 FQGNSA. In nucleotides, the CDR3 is TGTGCCAGCAGCTTGGTCCTAAGCGGCAGGGGGAACACTGAAGCTTTCTTT. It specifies CASSLVLSGRGNTEAFF. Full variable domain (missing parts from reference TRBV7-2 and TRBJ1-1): GAGVSQSPSNKVTEKGKDVELRCDPISGHTALYWYRQSLGQGLEFLIYFQGNSAPDKSGLPSDRFSAERTGGSVSTLTIQRTQQEDSAVYLCASSLVLSGRGNTEAFFGQGTRLTVV.

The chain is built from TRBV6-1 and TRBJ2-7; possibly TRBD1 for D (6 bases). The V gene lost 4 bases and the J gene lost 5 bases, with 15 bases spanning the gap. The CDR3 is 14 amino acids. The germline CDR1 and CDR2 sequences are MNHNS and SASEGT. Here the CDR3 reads CASSVQGRLDEQYF. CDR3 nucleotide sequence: TGTGCCAGCAGTGTACAGGGTAGGTTGGACGAGCAGTACTTC.

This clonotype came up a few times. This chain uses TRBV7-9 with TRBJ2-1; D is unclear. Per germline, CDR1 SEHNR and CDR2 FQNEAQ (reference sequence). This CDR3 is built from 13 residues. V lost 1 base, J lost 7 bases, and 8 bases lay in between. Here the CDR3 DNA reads TGTGCCAGCAGCTTAGGCCCTCGGAATGAGCAGTTCTTC. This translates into CASSLGPRNEQFF.

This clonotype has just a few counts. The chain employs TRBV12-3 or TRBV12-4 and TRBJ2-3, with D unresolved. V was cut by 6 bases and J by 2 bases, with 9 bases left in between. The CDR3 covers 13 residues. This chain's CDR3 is CASRFDITDTQYF. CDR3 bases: TGTGCCAGCAGATTTGACATCACAGATACGCAGTATTTT.

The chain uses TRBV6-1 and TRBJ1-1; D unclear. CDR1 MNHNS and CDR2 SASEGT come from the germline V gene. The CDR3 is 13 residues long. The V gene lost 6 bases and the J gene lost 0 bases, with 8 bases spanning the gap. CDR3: CASRSTMNTEAFF. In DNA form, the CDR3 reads TGTGCCAGCAGATCTACAATGAACACTGAAGCTTTCTTT.

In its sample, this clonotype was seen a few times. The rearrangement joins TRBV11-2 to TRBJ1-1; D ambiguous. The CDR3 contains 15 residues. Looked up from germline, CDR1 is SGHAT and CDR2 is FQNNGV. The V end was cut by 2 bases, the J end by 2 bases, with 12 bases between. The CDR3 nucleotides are TGTGCCAGCAGCTTAAGTCGCTTCGGAAACACTGAAGCTTTCTTT. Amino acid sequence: CASSLSRFGNTEAFF.

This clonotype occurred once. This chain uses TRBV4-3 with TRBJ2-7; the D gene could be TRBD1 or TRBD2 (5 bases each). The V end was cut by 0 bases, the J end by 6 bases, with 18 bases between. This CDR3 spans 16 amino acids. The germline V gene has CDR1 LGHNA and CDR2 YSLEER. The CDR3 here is CASSQDPRLPRGEQYF. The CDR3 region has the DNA TGCGCCAGCAGCCAAGATCCCCGACTACCAAGGGGCGAGCAGTACTTC.

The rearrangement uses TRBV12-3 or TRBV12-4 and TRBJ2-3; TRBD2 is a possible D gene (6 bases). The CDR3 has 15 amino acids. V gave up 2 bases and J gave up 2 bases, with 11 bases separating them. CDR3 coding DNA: TGTGCCAGCAGTTTATTGCGGGATTTCACAGATACGCAGTATTTT. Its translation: CASSLLRDFTDTQYF.

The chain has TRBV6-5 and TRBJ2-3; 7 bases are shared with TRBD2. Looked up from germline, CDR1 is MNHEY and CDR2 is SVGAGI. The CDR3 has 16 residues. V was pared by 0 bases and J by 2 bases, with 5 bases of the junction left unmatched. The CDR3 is CASSYSLAVSTDTQYF. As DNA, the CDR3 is TGTGCCAGCAGTTACTCGCTAGCGGTCTCCACAGATACGCAGTATTTT.

CDR3 coding DNA: TGTGCCACCAGTAACATCATCCGACAGGGGGCCGATGAGCAGTTCTTC. It encodes CATSNIIRQGADEQFF. This chain uses TRBV24-1 with TRBJ2-1, with 10 bases matching TRBD1. The CDR3 sequence is 16 residues long. V gave up 6 bases and J gave up 8 bases; unmatched junction bases: 12. CDR1 KGHDR and CDR2 SFDVKD come from the germline V gene.

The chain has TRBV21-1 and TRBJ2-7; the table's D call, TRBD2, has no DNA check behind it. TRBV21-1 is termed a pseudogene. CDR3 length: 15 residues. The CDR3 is CASSKGATLPYEQYF. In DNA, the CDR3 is TGTGCCAGCAGCAAAGGGGCCACCCTACCCTACGAGCAGTACTTC.

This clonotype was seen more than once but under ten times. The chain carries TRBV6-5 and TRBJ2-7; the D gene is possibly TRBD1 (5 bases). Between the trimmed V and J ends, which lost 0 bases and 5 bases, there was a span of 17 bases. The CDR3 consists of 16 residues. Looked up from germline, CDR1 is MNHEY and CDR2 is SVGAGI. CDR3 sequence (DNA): TGTGCCAGCAGTTACTCGGGTGGAGCAGGGAATAACGAGCAGTACTTC. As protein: CASSYSGGAGNNEQYF.

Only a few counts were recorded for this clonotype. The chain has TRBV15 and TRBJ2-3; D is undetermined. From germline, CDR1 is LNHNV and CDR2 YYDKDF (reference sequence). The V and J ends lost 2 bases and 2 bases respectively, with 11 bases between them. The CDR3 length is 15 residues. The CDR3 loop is CATSRRSFNTDTQYF. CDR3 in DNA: TGTGCCACCAGCAGACGTAGTTTTAACACAGATACGCAGTATTTT.

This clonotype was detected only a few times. CDR3 region: CASSYSRTGLSEQYF. The CDR3 DNA reads TGCGCCAGCAGCTATTCCCGGACCGGGTTGAGTGAGCAGTACTTC. The V and J genes are TRBV5-1 and TRBJ2-7; D not resolved. CDR1 and CDR2 from the germline V gene are SGHRS and YFSETQ. This CDR3 has 15 amino acids. The ends were cut back, 3 bases at V and 7 bases at J, with 20 bases in the middle.

The CDR3 sequence: CASSLTSGTTYEQYF. For the CDR3, the DNA is TGTGCCAGCAGCCTCACTAGCGGGACAACCTACGAGCAGTACTTC. V gene TRBV4-2 combines with J gene TRBJ2-7, with 10 positions matching TRBD2. Germline trimming cut 4 bases from V and 2 bases from J; bases unmatched to any gene: 5. Germline-derived CDR1 and CDR2 are LGHNA and YNFKEQ. The CDR3 sequence is 15 residues long.

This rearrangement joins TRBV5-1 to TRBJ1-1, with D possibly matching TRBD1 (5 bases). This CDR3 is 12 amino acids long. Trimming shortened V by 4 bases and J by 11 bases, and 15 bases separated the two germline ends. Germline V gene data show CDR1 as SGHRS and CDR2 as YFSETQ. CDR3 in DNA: TGCGCCAGCAGCAGCGAGGGACGTTCGGCTTTCTTT. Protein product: CASSSEGRSAFF.

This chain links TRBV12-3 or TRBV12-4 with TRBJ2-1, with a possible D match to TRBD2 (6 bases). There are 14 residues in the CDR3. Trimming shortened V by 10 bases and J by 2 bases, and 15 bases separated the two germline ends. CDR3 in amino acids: CATTYGRAYNEQFF. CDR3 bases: TGTGCCACCACATACGGGAGAGCCTACAATGAGCAGTTCTTC.

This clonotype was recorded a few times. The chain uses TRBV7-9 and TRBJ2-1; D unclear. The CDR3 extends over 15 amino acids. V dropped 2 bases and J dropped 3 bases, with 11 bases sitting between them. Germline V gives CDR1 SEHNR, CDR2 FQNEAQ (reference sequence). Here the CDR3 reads CASSLLGTHYNEQFF. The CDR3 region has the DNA TGTGCCAGCAGCTTACTAGGAACGCACTACAATGAGCAGTTCTTC. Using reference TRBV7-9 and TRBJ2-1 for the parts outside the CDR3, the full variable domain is DTGVSQNPRHKITKRGQNVTFRCDPISEHNRLYWYRQTLGQGPEFLTYFQNEAQLEKSRLLSDRFSAERPKGSFSTLEIQRTEQGDSAMYLCASSLLGTHYNEQFFGPGTRLTVL.

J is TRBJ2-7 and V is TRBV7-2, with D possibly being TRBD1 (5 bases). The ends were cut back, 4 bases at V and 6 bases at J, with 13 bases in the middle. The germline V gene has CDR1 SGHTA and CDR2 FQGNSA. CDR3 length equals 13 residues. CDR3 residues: CASSSETGTEQYF. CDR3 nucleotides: TGTGCCAGCAGCTCCGAAACAGGAACCGAGCAGTACTTC. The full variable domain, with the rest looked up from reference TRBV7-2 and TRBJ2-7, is GAGVSQSPSNKVTEKGKDVELRCDPISGHTALYWYRQSLGQGLEFLIYFQGNSAPDKSGLPSDRFSAERTGGSVSTLTIQRTQQEDSAVYLCASSSETGTEQYFGPGTRLTVT.

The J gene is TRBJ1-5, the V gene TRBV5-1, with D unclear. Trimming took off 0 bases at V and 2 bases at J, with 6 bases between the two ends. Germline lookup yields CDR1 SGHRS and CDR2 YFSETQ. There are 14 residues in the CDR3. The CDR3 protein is CASSLGFGNQPQHF. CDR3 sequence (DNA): TGCGCCAGCAGCTTGGGTTTTGGCAATCAGCCCCAGCATTTT.